This T cell receptor beta chain emerged from a study of cytomegalovirus exposure and HLA in healthy donors. The assay was immunoSEQ multiplex PCR, and TCRdb's table has in-frame clones only and misses some. The sample includes about 220,000 clones, 80% to 85% of them seen just once. Remarks on this clone: A read error is possible here, since a much larger clone lies one base away.

The clonotype was recovered from a woman aged 25 to 39 in good health and CMV-seropositive. The sample comprised PBMCs.

CDR3 nucleotides: TGTGCCAGCAGTCGGACTAGCGGGAGCTACGAGCAGTACTTC. Translation: CASSRTSGSYEQYF. This chain connects TRBV6-6 to TRBJ2-7; 13 positions match TRBD2. J gave up 3 bases and V 5 bases, and 1 base lay outside the gene matches. CDR3 length: 14 residues. The germline gives CDR1 MNHNY, CDR2 SVGAGI (reference sequence).